One and the same sample provided the 5 T cell receptor beta chains below, sequenced in a study of beta chain features in type 1 diabetes. Study-level findings and limits: There was a moderate but significant shortening of TCRB CDR3s in all four CD4+ subsets of Type 1 diabetes patients.

These receptors lack a known antigen. Every bit of the isolated RNA underwent reverse transcription, so sequencing read expressed TCRB transcripts. The method was immunoSEQ multiplex PCR; TCRdb's version includes in-frame clones alone and lacks a portion of them. This sample has over 25,000 clones, with around 54% found just once. The specimen sequenced was Tregs from blood. These TCRs come from a woman younger than 30 with type 1 diabetes.

Only a few counts were recorded for this clone. The gene calls are TRBV5-4 and TRBJ1-4, with a possible D match to TRBD1 (6 bases). This CDR3 is built from 14 residues. Germline loops: CDR1 SGHNT, CDR2 YYREEE (reference sequence). V lost 4 bases to trimming and J lost 4 bases, with 11 bases between them. In DNA form, the CDR3 reads TGTGCCAGCAGCCCGGACAGCCGTAATGAAAAACTGTTTTTT. This sequence encodes CASSPDSRNEKLFF.

The V gene is TRBV11-2, the J gene TRBJ2-1; D may be TRBD2 (6 bases). Germline V gives CDR1 SGHAT, CDR2 FQNNGV. V was cut by 2 bases and J by 4 bases, with 9 bases left in between. CDR3 size: 14 residues. The chain's CDR3 is CASSLSGAYNEQFF. The CDR3 coding sequence is TGTGCCAGCAGCTTATCGGGAGCTTACAATGAGCAGTTCTTC.

This chain uses TRBV7-3 with TRBJ2-5; 7 bases line up with TRBD2. CDR1 and CDR2 from the germline V gene are SGHTA and FQGTGA. The trim removed 5 bases at V and 3 bases at J, leaving 3 bases unmatched. The CDR3 is 13 residues long. CDR3 sequence: CASSLLAEETQYF. The CDR3 coding sequence is TGTGCCAGCAGCCTGCTAGCGGAAGAGACCCAGTACTTC.

The CDR3 region is CSVDFTGGVNGYTF. CDR3 DNA: TGCAGCGTTGATTTTACAGGGGGGGTAAATGGCTACACCTTC. V usage is TRBV29-1 and J usage is TRBJ1-2; TRBD1 matches 8 bases. V lost 3 bases and J lost 6; bases outside the gene matches: 9. CDR1 and CDR2 from the germline V gene are SQVTM and ANQGSEA. This CDR3 is built from 14 residues.

The V and J genes are TRBV7-9 and TRBJ2-3; D unresolved. CDR3 length: 15 residues. Germline-derived CDR1 and CDR2 are SEHNR and FQNEAQ (reference sequence). Trimming removed 4 bases from V and 0 bases from J, with 11 bases in between. The CDR3 DNA follows: TGTGCCAGCAGCTACTCCTCCACTAGCACAGATACGCAGTATTTT. Protein sequence: CASSYSSTSTDTQYF.